These T cell receptor beta chains were read from a single sample in a study of blood T cell repertoires in COVID-19. Only in-frame clones appear in the TCRdb table, and some are missing; sequencing was by immunoSEQ multiplex PCR. The data hold approximately 340,000 clones, with approximately 91% observed a single time. The sample consisted of PBMCs or T cells enriched from blood (not recorded which). All receptors come from a woman aged 35 to 49 who had been exposed to COVID-19. Both conserved end residues are part of each CDR3. A clone size is listed for some rows: how often the clone was seen (once, few, many), or a class if it is expanded.

J	size	V	CDR3
TRBJ1-2	NA	TRBV7-3	CASSPTHGGRHTF
TRBJ1-1	NA	TRBV7-9	CASSQFREAFF
TRBJ2-1	NA	TRBV19	CASSIQGAPEQFF
TRBJ2-5	NA	TRBV2	CASSVDRGAETQYF
TRBJ2-3	NA	TRBV25-1	CASSLQGPTDTQYF
TRBJ1-3	NA	TRBV5-1	CASSGAPVTSSGNTIYF
TRBJ2-7	NA	TRBV10-3	CAISDLGGASHEQYF
TRBJ1-1	NA	TRBV4-1	CASSQPTGNTEAFF
TRBJ2-1	NA	TRBV30	CAYFRDNNEQFF
TRBJ2-2	NA	TRBV7-3	CASSSLRASGSGELFF
TRBJ1-2	NA	TRBV29-1	CSIDGYTF
TRBJ2-2	NA	TRBV6-5	CASSRDSNTGELFF
TRBJ2-1	NA	TRBV5-1	CASSLAPITSGARNEQFF
TRBJ2-7	NA	TRBV11-1	CASSFGGTSYEQYF
TRBJ2-1	once	TRBV3-1/TRBV3-2	CASSQGGGAYNEQFF
TRBJ2-5	NA	TRBV2	CASTGSRQETQYF
TRBJ2-1	NA	TRBV5-1	CASSYGLENEQFF
TRBJ2-3	NA	TRBV24-1	CATSAGGVSDTQYF
TRBJ2-7	NA	TRBV7-6	CASSLGEGDEQYF
TRBJ2-2	NA	TRBV6-4	CASRPPGQGVVTGELFF
TRBJ2-1	NA	TRBV24-1	CATSDPWTGSNEQFF
TRBJ1-2	NA	TRBV19	CASSTGQGTNYGYTF
TRBJ1-1	NA	TRBV7-9	CASSVDSRSNTEAFF